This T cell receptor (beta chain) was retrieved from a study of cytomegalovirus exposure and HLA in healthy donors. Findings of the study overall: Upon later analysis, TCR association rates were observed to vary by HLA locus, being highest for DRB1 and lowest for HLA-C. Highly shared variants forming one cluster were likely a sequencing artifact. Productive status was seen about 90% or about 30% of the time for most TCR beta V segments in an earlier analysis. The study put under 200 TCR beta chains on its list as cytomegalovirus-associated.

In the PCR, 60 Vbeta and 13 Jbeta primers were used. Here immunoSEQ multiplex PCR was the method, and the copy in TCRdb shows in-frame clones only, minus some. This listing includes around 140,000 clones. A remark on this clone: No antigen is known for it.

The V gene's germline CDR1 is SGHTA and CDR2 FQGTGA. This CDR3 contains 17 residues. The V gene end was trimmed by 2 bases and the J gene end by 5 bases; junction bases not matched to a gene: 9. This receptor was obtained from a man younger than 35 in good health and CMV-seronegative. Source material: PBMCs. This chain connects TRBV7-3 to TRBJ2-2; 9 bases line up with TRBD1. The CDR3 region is CASSLDTGGHATGELFF. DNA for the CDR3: TGTGCCAGCAGCTTAGATACAGGGGGCCATGCTACCGGGGAGCTGTTTTTT.